These T cell receptor beta chains were read from a single sample in a study of OX40 agonist ivuxolimab in advanced cancers. Here immunoSEQ multiplex PCR was the method, and the copy in TCRdb shows in-frame clones only, minus some. The sample lists roughly 40,000 clones; about 90% were seen once. The input for sequencing was CD4+ or CD8+ T cells sorted from blood, taken in a trial of the OX40 agonist ivuxolimab. All receptors derive from an adult with an advanced solid tumor such as melanoma, head and neck, liver or kidney cancer. The CDR3 runs from the conserved cysteine through the conserved F or W. The D gene is left open where the match is weak. Clone size appears in some rows only: once, few, many, or a class for an expanded clone.

V gene	D gene	J gene	clone size	CDR3 protein	CDR3 DNA
TRBV6-1	NA	TRBJ1-4	NA	CASSEAERGVSEKLFF	TGTGCCAGCAGTGAAGCTGAGCGGGGGGTGAGTGAAAAACTGTTTTTT
TRBV4-1	NA	TRBJ1-2	NA	CASSQATEYYGYTF	TGCGCCAGCAGCCAGGCGACAGAATATTATGGCTACACCTTC
TRBV27	TRBD1	TRBJ1-6	NA	CASSKSRGGNSPLHF	TGTGCCAGCAGTAAGTCCAGGGGGGGAAATTCACCCCTCCACTTT
TRBV7-2	TRBD2	TRBJ2-5	once	CASSYTIGLAGGQETQYF	TGTGCCAGCAGCTACACGATTGGACTAGCGGGGGGGCAAGAGACCCAGTACTTC
TRBV5-5	NA	TRBJ2-2	NA	CASSLGGNRAGELFF	TGTGCCAGCAGCCTCGGCGGGAACAGGGCCGGGGAGCTGTTTTTT
TRBV4-2	NA	TRBJ2-7	once	CASRDHRFDYEQYF	TGTGCCAGCAGGGACCACCGCTTCGACTACGAGCAGTACTTC
TRBV30	TRBD1	TRBJ1-5	NA	CAWGQDQNQPQHF	TGTGCCTGGGGACAGGATCAAAATCAGCCCCAGCATTTT
TRBV6-4	NA	TRBJ2-3	NA	CASSDSNTDTQYF	TGTGCCAGCAGTGACTCTAACACAGATACGCAGTATTTT
TRBV27	NA	TRBJ2-7	NA	CASSGTKEEQYF	TGTGCCAGCAGCGGGACGAAGGAGGAGCAGTACTTC
TRBV27	NA	TRBJ2-3	NA	CASTLSGGLTDTQYF	TGTGCCAGCACCCTTAGCGGCGGCCTCACAGATACGCAGTATTTT
TRBV6-5	NA	TRBJ2-1	NA	CASRPYGELGDEQFF	TGTGCCAGCAGACCTTACGGGGAACTAGGGGATGAGCAGTTCTTC
TRBV5-1	NA	TRBJ2-2	NA	CASSPLPATGELFF	TGCGCCAGCAGCCCCCTCCCGGCGACGGGGGAGCTGTTTTTT
TRBV5-8	NA	TRBJ2-7	once	CASSPGREQYF	TGTGCCAGCAGTCCCGGGCGCGAGCAGTACTTC
TRBV30	TRBD1	TRBJ2-7	NA	CAWSAGTGDEQYF	TGTGCCTGGAGCGCCGGGACAGGCGACGAGCAGTACTTC
TRBV2	TRBD1	TRBJ1-6	NA	CATMTGLGSPLHF	TGTGCCACCATGACAGGGCTCGGTTCACCCCTCCACTTT
TRBV19	NA	TRBJ2-1	once	CASSIDRGDNEQFF	TGTGCCAGTAGTATAGACAGGGGGGACAATGAGCAGTTCTTC
TRBV5-4	TRBD1	TRBJ1-6	NA	CASSLFGTGNNSPLHF	TGTGCCAGCAGCCTCTTTGGGACAGGGAATAATTCACCCCTCCACTTT
TRBV7-8	TRBD2	TRBJ2-5	NA	CASSHRDYAPETQYF	TGTGCCAGCAGCCACCGGGACTACGCTCCAGAGACCCAGTACTTC
TRBV27	NA	TRBJ1-2	NA	CASSLRGLGFNYGYTF	TGTGCCAGCAGTTTAAGGGGTCTTGGGTTTAACTATGGCTACACCTTC
TRBV7-9	NA	TRBJ2-3	NA	CASSSPRGNTQYF	TGTGCCAGCAGCTCGCCCCGGGGAAATACGCAGTATTTT
TRBV6-5	NA	TRBJ1-2	NA	CASSYNTGTNYGYTF	TGTGCCAGCAGTTATAACACAGGGACTAACTATGGCTACACCTTC
TRBV7-6	TRBD2	TRBJ2-3	NA	CASSLEAGTDTQYF	TGTGCCAGCAGCTTAGAAGCGGGGACAGATACGCAGTATTTT
TRBV7-2	TRBD2	TRBJ2-3	NA	CASSTRTSGKDTDTQYF	TGTGCCAGCAGCACTCGGACTAGCGGGAAGGACACAGATACGCAGTATTTT
TRBV5-6	NA	TRBJ1-6	once	CASSQNRVAGPLHF	TGTGCCAGCAGCCAAAACAGGGTAGCGGGTCCCCTCCACTTT
TRBV10-3	NA	TRBJ2-3	NA	CAITEQPSDTQYF	TGTGCCATCACCGAGCAACCTAGCGATACGCAGTATTTT
TRBV9	TRBD1	TRBJ1-5	NA	CASSAGQAKGQPQHF	TGTGCCAGCAGCGCCGGACAGGCAAAAGGTCAGCCCCAGCATTTT